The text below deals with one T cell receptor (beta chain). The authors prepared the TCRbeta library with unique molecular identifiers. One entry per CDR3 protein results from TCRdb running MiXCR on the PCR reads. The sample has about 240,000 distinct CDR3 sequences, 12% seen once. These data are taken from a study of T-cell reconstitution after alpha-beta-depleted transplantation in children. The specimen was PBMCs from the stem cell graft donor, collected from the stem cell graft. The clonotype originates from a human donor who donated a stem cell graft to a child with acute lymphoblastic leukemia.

The CDR3 reads CASGQLGSYNSPLHF. The CDR3 DNA reads TGCGCCAGCGGGCAACTAGGCTCCTATAATTCACCCCTCCACTTT. The chain employs TRBV4-3 and TRBJ1-6; D call uncertain. V was trimmed by 8 bases and J by 0 bases, leaving 11 bases between them. CDR3 length: 15 amino acids. CDR1 LGHNA and CDR2 YSLEER come from the germline V gene.